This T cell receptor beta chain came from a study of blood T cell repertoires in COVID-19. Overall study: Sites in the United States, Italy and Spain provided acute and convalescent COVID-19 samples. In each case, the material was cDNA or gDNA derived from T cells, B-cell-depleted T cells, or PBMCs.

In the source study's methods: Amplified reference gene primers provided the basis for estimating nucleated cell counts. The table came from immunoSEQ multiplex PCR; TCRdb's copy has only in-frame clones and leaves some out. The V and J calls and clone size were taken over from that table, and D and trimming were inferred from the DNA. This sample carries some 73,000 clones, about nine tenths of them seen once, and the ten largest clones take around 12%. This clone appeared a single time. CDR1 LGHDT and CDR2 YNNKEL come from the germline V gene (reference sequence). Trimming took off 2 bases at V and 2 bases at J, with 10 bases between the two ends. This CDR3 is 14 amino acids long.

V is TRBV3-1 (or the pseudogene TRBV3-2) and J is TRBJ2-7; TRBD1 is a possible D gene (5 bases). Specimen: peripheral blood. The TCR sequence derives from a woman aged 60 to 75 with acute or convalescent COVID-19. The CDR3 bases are TGTGCCAGCAGCCAACGGTACAGGCCCTACGAGCAGTACTTC. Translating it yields CASSQRYRPYEQYF.